This is a list of T cell receptor beta chains from one sample in a study of human T cells and chemical hapten exposure. TCRdb processed the RACE reads anew with MiXCR; each CDR3 protein has one entry. This table holds 43,000 or so distinct CDR3 sequences, roughly 4.5% found once. The material sequenced was whole blood. The source is a female donor in good health. Some clones in this sample may be carry-over from other donors' samples. CDR3s include the opening cysteine and the closing phenylalanine or tryptophan. The D gene is left open where the match is weak. Rows may omit the clone size; those that give it use once, few, many or a size class.

j_call | v_call | d_call | clone_size | cdr3_aa | cdr3_nt
TRBJ1-2 | TRBV11-2 | NA | many | CASSLGGGLQGYGYTF | TGTGCCAGCAGCTTAGGGGGGGGACTACAAGGCTATGGCTACACCTTC
TRBJ1-2 | TRBV6-6 | NA | many | CASSYSEANYGYTF | TGTGCCAGCAGTTACTCGGAAGCTAACTATGGCTACACCTTC
TRBJ2-6 | TRBV7-8 | NA | many | CASSLASTGANVLTF | TGTGCCAGCAGCTTAGCAAGTACTGGGGCCAACGTCCTGACTTTC
TRBJ2-3 | TRBV5-4 | NA | many | CASSLRAYTDTQYF | TGTGCCAGCAGCTTAAGGGCTTACACAGATACGCAGTATTTT
TRBJ2-7 | TRBV6-2/TRBV6-3 | TRBD2 | many | CASSEGLAGGYEQYF | TGTGCCAGCAGCGAAGGACTAGCGGGGGGCTACGAGCAGTACTTC
TRBJ2-3 | TRBV3-1 | NA | many | CASSKKGSADTQYF | TGTGCCAGCAGCAAGAAGGGCTCCGCAGATACGCAGTATTTT
TRBJ1-2 | TRBV7-2 | NA | many | CASLPVGGDYGYTF | TGTGCCAGCCTCCCCGTTGGGGGGGACTATGGCTACACCTTC
TRBJ2-3 | TRBV20-1 | NA | NA | CSVWTTTDTQYF | TGCAGTGTATGGACCACCACAGATACGCAGTATTTT
TRBJ1-5 | TRBV20-1 | NA | many | CSARQGQGQPQHF | TGCAGTGCCAGGCAGGGGCAGGGTCAGCCCCAGCATTTT
TRBJ1-1 | TRBV19 | TRBD1 | few | CASTEGQGGMNTEAFF | TGTGCCAGTACCGAGGGACAGGGGGGGATGAACACTGAAGCTTTCTTT
TRBJ2-3 | TRBV6-1 | TRBD1 | NA | CASSEGTGPDTQYF | TGTGCCAGCAGTGAAGGGACAGGGCCAGATACGCAGTATTTT
TRBJ1-5 | TRBV19 | NA | many | CASSIIEGKEPQHF | TGTGCCAGTAGTATTATCGAGGGGAAGGAGCCCCAGCATTTT
TRBJ1-1 | TRBV5-1 | TRBD1 | few | CASRLDRVGTEAFF | TGCGCCAGCAGACTAGACAGGGTGGGCACTGAAGCTTTCTTT
TRBJ2-3 | TRBV4-2 | TRBD2 | many | CASSQLIAGGTDTQYF | TGTGCCAGCAGCCAACTTATAGCGGGCGGCACAGATACGCAGTATTTT
TRBJ2-1 | TRBV20-1 | NA | many | CSARASVVISYNEQFF | TGCAGTGCTAGAGCTTCGGTTGTCATCTCCTACAATGAGCAGTTCTTC
TRBJ2-1 | TRBV20-1 | NA | many | CSARDRWLSDEQFF | TGCAGTGCTAGAGATCGGTGGCTTTCCGATGAGCAGTTCTTC
TRBJ2-5 | TRBV6-5 | NA | few | CASSRTEVETQYF | TGTGCCAGCAGTCGAACAGAGGTCGAGACCCAGTACTTC
TRBJ1-6 | TRBV7-2 | NA | many | CASSLGSQGQTGSPLHF | TGTGCCAGCAGCTTAGGTTCGCAGGGTCAAACGGGATCACCCCTCCACTTT
TRBJ1-4 | TRBV7-8 | NA | many | CASSVGEKEKLFF | TGTGCCAGCAGCGTAGGGGAAAAAGAAAAACTGTTTTTT
TRBJ1-2 | TRBV10-3 | TRBD1 | many | CATGTGMVRGYTF | TGTGCCACGGGGACAGGGATGGTAAGAGGCTACACCTTC
TRBJ1-1 | TRBV3-1 | NA | NA | CASSNAPNTEAFF | TGTGCCAGCAGCAACGCCCCGAACACTGAAGCTTTCTTT
TRBJ2-7 | TRBV11-2 | TRBD1 | once | CASSLADTGTGPYEQYF | TGTGCCAGCAGCTTAGCCGATACCGGGACAGGGCCCTACGAGCAGTACTTC
TRBJ1-3 | TRBV9 | NA | many | CASSVGDTIYF | TGTGCCAGCAGCGTAGGGGACACCATATATTTT
TRBJ2-7 | TRBV6-1 | TRBD1 | few | CASSEWDRGYEQYF | TGTGCCAGCAGTGAATGGGACAGGGGCTACGAGCAGTACTTC
TRBJ2-7 | TRBV27 | NA | few | CASSSLEGGNEQYF | TGTGCCAGCAGTTCACTGGAGGGGGGAAACGAGCAGTACTTC
TRBJ2-3 | TRBV18 | TRBD2 | many | CASQGTSVGTDTQYF | TGTGCCAGCCAAGGGACTAGCGTAGGCACAGATACGCAGTATTTT